This is a list of T cell receptor beta chains from one sample in a study of OX40 agonist ivuxolimab in advanced cancers. Measured with immunoSEQ multiplex PCR; TCRdb has only the in-frame clones, and not every one. The profile covers 83,000 or so clones, with approximately 90% appearing a single time and around 0.69% taken by the ten largest. Specimen: CD4+ or CD8+ T cells sorted from blood, collected in a trial of the OX40 agonist ivuxolimab. Receptor source: an adult with an advanced solid tumor such as melanoma, head and neck, liver or kidney cancer. Each CDR3 is given with its conserved first and last residue. D genes are given only for firm matches. Rows give clone size only sometimes, using once, few, many, or a class for an expanded clone.

abundance | j_gene | v_gene | d_gene | CDR3nt | CDR3aa
- | TRBJ2-3 | TRBV2 | - | TGTGCCAGCAGTGTTCGGACAGATACGCAGTATTTT | CASSVRTDTQYF
- | TRBJ1-6 | TRBV19 | - | TGTGCCAGTCGACAGGTTGACAATTCACCCCTCCACTTT | CASRQVDNSPLHF
- | TRBJ2-1 | TRBV4-1 | - | TGCGCCAGCAGCCAAGATCGGGGGGAGCAGTTCTTC | CASSQDRGEQFF
- | TRBJ2-2 | TRBV2 | - | TGTGCCAGCAGCCTGGGGCAGGGGGGCACCGGGGAGCTGTTTTTT | CASSLGQGGTGELFF
- | TRBJ2-3 | TRBV9 | - | TGTGCCAGCAGCGTAAAACGCAACACAGATACGCAGTATTTT | CASSVKRNTDTQYF
- | TRBJ2-5 | TRBV29-1 | - | TGCAGCGTTGAATGGGGACAAGAGACCCAGTACTTC | CSVEWGQETQYF
- | TRBJ2-3 | TRBV28 | TRBD1 | TGTGCCGGAGCGACAGGGGGCACAGATACGCAGTATTTT | CAGATGGTDTQYF
- | TRBJ1-6 | TRBV6-5 | - | TGTGCCAGCAGTTACTCGATTCAGGGGATGGGTTCACCCCTCCACTTT | CASSYSIQGMGSPLHF
- | TRBJ1-4 | TRBV18 | - | TGTGCCAGCTCACCCCGCCAGGGGTCCACTAATGAAAAACTGTTTTTT | CASSPRQGSTNEKLFF
- | TRBJ1-1 | TRBV19 | - | TGTGCCAGTAGTATAACAGGGAGCACTGAAGCTTTCTTT | CASSITGSTEAFF
- | TRBJ2-2 | TRBV19 | TRBD1 | TGTGCCACTTCCCCGTTCGGGACAGGGGCGGACACCGGGGAGCTGTTTTTT | CATSPFGTGADTGELFF
once | TRBJ2-1 | TRBV29-1 | TRBD1 | TGCAGCGTGAGGCAGGGACAGGGGGTAAGCTACAATGAGCAGTTCTTC | CSVRQGQGVSYNEQFF
- | TRBJ2-1 | TRBV5-5 | - | TGTGCCAGCAGCTCGACCGGGACCGGCTACAATGAGCAGTTCTTC | CASSSTGTGYNEQFF
- | TRBJ1-5 | TRBV19 | TRBD1 | TGTGCCAGTACCCCGGACAGGGTAGTCCAGCCCCAGCATTTT | CASTPDRVVQPQHF
- | TRBJ1-2 | TRBV7-2 | - | TGTGCCAGCAGCTTAGCTTTTGGGCAGGGAATCGATGGCTACACCTTC | CASSLAFGQGIDGYTF
- | TRBJ2-7 | TRBV18 | TRBD2 | TGTGCCAGCTCACCACGACCTAGCGGGAGCACTCGTGTCGAGCAGTACTTC | CASSPRPSGSTRVEQYF
few | TRBJ2-5 | TRBV18 | - | TGTGCCAGCTCACCACCGAACCCTAGAGTCTGGGAGACCCAGTACTTC | CASSPPNPRVWETQYF
- | TRBJ1-2 | TRBV28 | - | TGTGCCAGCAGTGGCAGGGGTTTTGGCTACACCTTC | CASSGRGFGYTF
- | TRBJ2-2 | TRBV18 | TRBD1 | TGTGCCAGCGAAGGACAGGTGAACACCGGGGAGCTGTTTTTT | CASEGQVNTGELFF
- | TRBJ2-2 | TRBV27 | TRBD2 | TGTGCCAGCAGCCCCGCATGGGGGAGGGACACCGGGGAGCTGTTTTTT | CASSPAWGRDTGELFF
- | TRBJ2-2 | TRBV18 | TRBD1 | TGTGCCAGCTCACTACAGGGGGCGAACACCGGGGAGCTGTTTTTT | CASSLQGANTGELFF
- | TRBJ1-5 | TRBV28 | TRBD1 | TGTGCCAGCAGATCACAGGGGAGCAATCAGCCCCAGCATTTT | CASRSQGSNQPQHF
once | TRBJ1-2 | TRBV6-6 | - | TGTGCCAGCAGTTACTCGAAGGAGTCCTATGGCTACACCTTC | CASSYSKESYGYTF
- | TRBJ2-1 | TRBV14 | - | TGTGCCAGCAGCCCGGGCCTCGGCGGCTTGCGCAATGAGCAGTTCTTC | CASSPGLGGLRNEQFF
- | TRBJ1-1 | TRBV6-1 | - | TGTGCCAGCAGTGAATACGGGGGTTGGAGGCACACTGAAGCTTTCTTT | CASSEYGGWRHTEAFF
- | TRBJ2-5 | TRBV7-3 | - | TGTGCCAGCAGCTTAACAAAGGAGGAGACCCAGTACTTC | CASSLTKEETQYF
- | TRBJ1-3 | TRBV11-2 | - | TGTGCCAGCAGCTTAGAAGGGACCCAGGGAAACACCATATATTTT | CASSLEGTQGNTIYF
- | TRBJ1-1 | TRBV25-1 | TRBD1 | TGTGCCAGCAGTGTACAGGGGTGGAACACTGAAGCTTTCTTT | CASSVQGWNTEAFF
- | TRBJ2-3 | TRBV11-1 | TRBD2 | TGTGCCAGCAGCCCGCCACGGGCGGGAGGCGCAGATACGCAGTATTTT | CASSPPRAGGADTQYF
- | TRBJ2-7 | TRBV6-6 | TRBD1 | TGTGCCAGCAGACGCCCAGGGGGCCACGACGAGCAGTACTTC | CASRRPGGHDEQYF
once | TRBJ1-2 | TRBV18 | - | TGTGCCAGCTCACCCCTCCAGGGGAACTATGGCTACACCTTC | CASSPLQGNYGYTF
- | TRBJ2-6 | TRBV19 | - | TGTGCCAGTAGTACCCCGGGACCTTACCAGAGCTCTGGGGCCAACGTCCTGACTTTC | CASSTPGPYQSSGANVLTF
- | TRBJ2-1 | TRBV25-1 | TRBD2 | TGTGCCAGCTCTAAACGGACTAGCGGGAGGGCGGTGTTCTTC | CASSKRTSGRAVFF
- | TRBJ1-4 | TRBV5-4 | TRBD1 | TGTGCCAGCAGCCCGGAACCCCGACAGGGGAAGATTGGAAAACTGTTTTTT | CASSPEPRQGKIGKLFF
- | TRBJ1-5 | TRBV5-6 | - | TGCGCCAGCAGCTTTCAGGGGAACAATCAGCCCCAGCATTTT | CASSFQGNNQPQHF
once | TRBJ1-4 | TRBV7-2 | - | TGTGCCAGCAGCCCTGGACAAATCCGTGAAAAACTGTTTTTT | CASSPGQIREKLFF
- | TRBJ2-1 | TRBV5-1 | - | TGCGCCAGCAGCTTTGGGCAAATCTACAATGAGCAGTTCTTC | CASSFGQIYNEQFF
- | TRBJ2-5 | TRBV11-2 | - | TGTGCCAGCAGCTTAAGCCCGGAGACCCAGTACTTC | CASSLSPETQYF